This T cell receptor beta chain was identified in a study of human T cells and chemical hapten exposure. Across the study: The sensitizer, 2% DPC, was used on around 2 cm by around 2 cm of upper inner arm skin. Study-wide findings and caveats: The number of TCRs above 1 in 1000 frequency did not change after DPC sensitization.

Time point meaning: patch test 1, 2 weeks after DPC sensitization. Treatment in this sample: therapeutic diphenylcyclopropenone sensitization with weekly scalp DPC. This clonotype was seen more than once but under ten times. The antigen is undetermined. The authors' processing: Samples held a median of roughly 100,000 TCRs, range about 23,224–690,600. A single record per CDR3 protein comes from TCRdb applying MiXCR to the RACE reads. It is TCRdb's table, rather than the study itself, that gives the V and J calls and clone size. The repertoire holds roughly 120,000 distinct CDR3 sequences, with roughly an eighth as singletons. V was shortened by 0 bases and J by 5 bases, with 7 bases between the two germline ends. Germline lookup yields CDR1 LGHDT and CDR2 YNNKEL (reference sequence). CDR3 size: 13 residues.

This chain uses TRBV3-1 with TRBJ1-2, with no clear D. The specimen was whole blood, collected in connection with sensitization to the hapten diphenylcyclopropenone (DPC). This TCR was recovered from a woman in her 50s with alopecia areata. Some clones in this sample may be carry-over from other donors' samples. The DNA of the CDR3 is TGTGCCAGCAGCCAAGAGAGAGGGTATGGCTACACCTTC. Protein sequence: CASSQERGYGYTF.